The 3 T cell receptor beta chains reported below all come from one sample, sequenced in a study of HIV-infected patients and healthy controls. Reverse transcription used around 480 ng RNA and constant-region primers for alpha and beta. Using multiplexing indices, alpha and beta chain libraries were generated apart by chain-specific third strand synthesis. TCRdb analysed the 5' RACE reads with MiXCR anew, one entry per CDR3 protein. The sample lists about 13,000 distinct CDR3 sequences; roughly a tenth were seen once. The repertoire came from unfractionated whole blood and reflected all unsorted peripheral T cells. Sequencing input: blood. The receptors here all came from an adult in good health.

Ten or more counts support this clonotype. The chain is built from TRBV5-4 and TRBJ1-1; D remains ambiguous. V was cut by 2 bases and J by 3 bases, with 8 bases left in between. This CDR3 has 13 residues. CDR1 and CDR2 (germline): SGHNT, YYREEE (reference sequence). The CDR3 loop reads CASSFGLDTEAFF. Written as DNA, the CDR3 is TGTGCCAGCAGCTTTGGTTTGGACACTGAAGCTTTCTTT.

This clonotype was counted ten times or more. The rearrangement joins TRBV12-3 or TRBV12-4 to TRBJ1-5; D remains ambiguous. This CDR3 has 14 amino acids. Trimming left V 6 bases short and J 6 bases short, with 15 bases between. CDR3 protein: CASRAREGFQPQHF. For the CDR3, the DNA is TGTGCCAGCAGAGCAAGAGAGGGATTTCAGCCCCAGCATTTT.

The V call is TRBV7-2, the J call TRBJ1-1; no firm D call. Trimming left V 2 bases short and J 4 bases short, with 8 bases between. Per the germline V gene, CDR1 is SGHTA and CDR2 is FQGNSA. This CDR3 has 13 amino acids. The CDR3 reads CASSLIRFTEAFF. Here the CDR3 DNA reads TGTGCCAGCAGCTTAATCCGGTTCACTGAAGCTTTCTTT. Combining the CDR3 with reference TRBV7-2 and TRBJ1-1 gives the whole variable domain GAGVSQSPSNKVTEKGKDVELRCDPISGHTALYWYRQSLGQGLEFLIYFQGNSAPDKSGLPSDRFSAERTGGSVSTLTIQRTQQEDSAVYLCASSLIRFTEAFFGQGTRLTVV.